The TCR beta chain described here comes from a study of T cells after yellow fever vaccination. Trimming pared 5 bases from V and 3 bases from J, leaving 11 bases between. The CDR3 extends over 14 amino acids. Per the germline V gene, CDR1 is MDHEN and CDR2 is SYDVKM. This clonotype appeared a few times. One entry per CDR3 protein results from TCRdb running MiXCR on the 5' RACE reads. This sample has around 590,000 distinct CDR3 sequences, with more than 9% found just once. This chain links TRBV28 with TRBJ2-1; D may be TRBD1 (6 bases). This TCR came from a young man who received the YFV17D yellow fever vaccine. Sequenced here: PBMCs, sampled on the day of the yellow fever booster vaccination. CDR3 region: CASSLPTGYNEQFF. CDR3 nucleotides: TGTGCCAGCAGTCTCCCGACAGGCTACAATGAGCAGTTCTTC.